This paragraph reports one TCR beta chain. The V end was cut by 6 bases, the J end by 10 bases, with 15 bases between. CDR1 MNHEY and CDR2 SVGAGI come from the germline V gene. The CDR3 loop spans 12 amino acids. This sample is part of a study of blood T cell repertoires in COVID-19. Study-wide context: COVID-19 samples from acute and convalescent phases originated in the United States, Italy and Spain. T cells, B-cell-depleted T cells, or PBMCs supplied cDNA or gDNA.

Authors' processing steps: Reference gene primer amplification gave nucleated cell count estimates. Profiling relied on immunoSEQ multiplex PCR, and the TCRdb table lists in-frame clones only, not all of them. V, J and clone size are those of that table, while D and trimming were read from the DNA. The repertoire has about 63,000 clones, around 88% of them found once; the top ten carry under 8%. Sample: peripheral blood. The source is a human donor in a cohort sampled during active COVID-19. This sequence joins TRBV6-5 and TRBJ1-2; D might be TRBD1 (5 bases). This CDR3 is CASSRVLSDYTF. CDR3 in DNA: TGTGCCAGCAGCAGGGTCCTGTCTGACTACACCTTC.